This TCR beta chain was sequenced during a study of blood T cell repertoires in COVID-19. Across the study: Acute and convalescent COVID-19 specimens originated in the United States, Italy and Spain. PBMCs, B-cell-depleted T cells, or T cells were the source of the cDNA or gDNA that made up the material.

The CDR3 length is 15 residues. Germline-derived CDR1 and CDR2 are LGHNA and YNFKEQ. Trimming took off 0 bases at V and 6 bases at J, with 11 bases between the two ends. Here immunoSEQ multiplex PCR was the method, and the copy in TCRdb shows in-frame clones only, minus some. The data hold approximately 110,000 clones, with about four fifths observed a single time. Material: peripheral blood. This TCR was recovered from a woman aged 70-85 years with acute or convalescent COVID-19. The rearrangement uses TRBV4-2 and TRBJ1-4; no clear D. The chain's CDR3 is CASSQEALGDEKLFF. Here the CDR3 DNA reads TGTGCCAGCAGCCAAGAAGCACTCGGGGATGAAAAACTGTTTTTT.